This record looks at one TCR beta chain sequence and its context. These data originate in a study of response to subunit inactivated influenza vaccine. The CDR3 sequence is 13 residues long. The V end was cut by 8 bases, the J end by 2 bases, with 15 bases between. Germline-derived CDR1 and CDR2 are DFQATT and SNEGSKA (reference sequence). TCRdb reprocessed the RT-PCR reads via MiXCR and lists one record per CDR3 protein. In the table there are approximately 700,000 distinct CDR3 sequences, approximately 14% of which are singletons. This material consisted of PBMCs from blood, taken approximately 13 days after vaccination. V usage is TRBV20-1 and J usage is TRBJ1-2, with unresolved D. This receptor was taken from a man in his fifties who received an inactivated influenza vaccine. CDR3 in amino acids: CSSEVDLNYGYTF. CDR3 nucleotides: TGCAGTTCGGAAGTCGATTTGAACTATGGCTACACCTTC.